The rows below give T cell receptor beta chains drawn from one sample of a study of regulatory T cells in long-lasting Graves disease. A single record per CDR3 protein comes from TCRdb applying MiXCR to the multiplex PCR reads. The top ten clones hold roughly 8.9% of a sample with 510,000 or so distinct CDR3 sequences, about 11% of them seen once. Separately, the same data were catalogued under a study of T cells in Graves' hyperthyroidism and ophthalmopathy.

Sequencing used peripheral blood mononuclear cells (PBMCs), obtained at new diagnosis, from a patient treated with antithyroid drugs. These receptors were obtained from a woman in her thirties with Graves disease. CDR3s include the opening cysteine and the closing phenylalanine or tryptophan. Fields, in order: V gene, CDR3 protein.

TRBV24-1,CATSDWTGTNYGYTF
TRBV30,CAWSYGMQPQHF
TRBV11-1,CASSLVAGASKTQYF
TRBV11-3,CASSSLTGGFHEQYF
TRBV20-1,CSARAGTGGGYEQYF
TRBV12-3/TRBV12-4,CASSPPRGSSGLPSEEQFF
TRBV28,CASRPGQANTEAFF
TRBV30,CAWDRLAGVYEQYF
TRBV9,CASSVGSANEQFF
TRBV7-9,CASSRGRGSNTGELFF
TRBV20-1,CSARDLWTKSPRTEAFF
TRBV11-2,CASSAGKETQYF
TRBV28,CASSTGTGANVLTF
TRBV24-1,CATSDHPGREQYF
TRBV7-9,CASSSRGVGTDTQYF
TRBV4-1,CASSQSGQSQETQYF
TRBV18,CASSRPPGPHSGGYTF
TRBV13,CASSSTDRTGTEAFF
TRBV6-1,CASRPRTMELTYNEQFF
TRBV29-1,CSVVSETQYF
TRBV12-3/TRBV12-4,CASSTRWGSEKLFF
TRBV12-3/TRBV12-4,CASTPTGGGDAYEQYF
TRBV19,CASSPAKTSGYSYEQYF
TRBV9,CASSPRRGRSTDTQCF
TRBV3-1,CASSQGAGGFGANVLTF
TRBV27,CASRPGLAGGGYNEQFF
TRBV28,CASSLVGWAQFF
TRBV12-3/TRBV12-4,CASSSRGALSSGANVLTF
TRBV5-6,CASSLADSSTSLHF
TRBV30,CAWSIEFANTGELFF
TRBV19,CASSIDSPGLDNEQFF
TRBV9,CASSSSLGSPLHF
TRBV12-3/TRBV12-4,CASSPLATPVTGELFF
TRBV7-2,CASSLARRTGELFF
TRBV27,CASRPTGEGNEQFF
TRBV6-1,CASGPLVRHYEQYF
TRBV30,CEWGGTEAFF
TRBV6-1,CASSQNWGQGLNTEAFF
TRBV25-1,CASSMAGQSYEQYF
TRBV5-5,CASSFQRQETQYF
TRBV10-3,CAIRDAEGNYGYTF
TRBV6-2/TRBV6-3,CATPRREETQYF
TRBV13,CASSFGLMTEAFF
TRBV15,CATSRDIGNYGYTF
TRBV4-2,CASSQVGSTYEQYF
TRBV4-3,CASSQVTGALYEQYF
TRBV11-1,CASSMEVYGGGELFF
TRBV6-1,CASSELGGGLPEAFF
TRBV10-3,CAISENYLGWMKWSNEQFF
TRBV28,CASMGVSFGAFF
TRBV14,CASSQELPSSYTDTQYF